The source of this T cell receptor beta chain is a study of T cells in Graves' hyperthyroidism and ophthalmopathy. Overall study: Pretreatment peripheral blood was obtained at initial diagnosis.

Every diagnosis used clinical symptoms, serum thyroxine and TRAb, thyroid ultrasound and orbital computed tomography. With V trimmed by 4 bases and J by 6 bases, 7 bases remained unmatched. Germline V gene sequence: CDR1 MGHRA, CDR2 YSYEKL. This CDR3 comprises 15 residues. RNA transcripts yielded amplified TCR beta CDR3 regions. The TCR CDR3 was amplified in a first-round RT-PCR using the HTBI primer set. Each CDR3 protein gets one entry after TCRdb re-called the multiplex PCR reads with MiXCR. Here the sample spans around 420,000 distinct CDR3 sequences, roughly 13% being singletons. The receptor was isolated from a woman aged 18-30 years with Graves' hyperthyroidism. The sequenced sample was blood. The chain has TRBV4-1 and TRBJ2-2; 8 positions agree with TRBD2. CDR3 loop: CASSLMGLDPGELFF. The CDR3 DNA reads TGCGCCAGCAGCCTAATGGGACTAGATCCCGGGGAGCTGTTTTTT.